These 25 T cell receptor beta chains were sequenced from one sample in a study of Tregs in tolerant kidney transplant recipients. TCRdb keeps only in-frame clones here, not all; method: immunoSEQ multiplex PCR. The sample consists of roughly 68,000 clones, roughly 84% of them appearing once. What was sequenced was CD4+ T cells from blood. The receptor source for this set is a human donor in good health.

This clone was detected once. The chain carries TRBV28 and TRBJ2-7; 8 nucleotides match TRBD2. Germline V gene sequence: CDR1 MDHEN, CDR2 SYDVKM. J lost 4 bases, V lost 2 bases, and 13 bases had no gene match. The CDR3 loop spans 17 amino acids. The CDR3 DNA reads TGTGCCAGCAGTTTAAATTTGATCGGGAGGGCGCTTTACGAGCAGTACTTC. It specifies CASSLNLIGRALYEQYF.

The chain is built from TRBV11-1 and TRBJ2-1; TRBD1 matches 8 bases. The CDR3 contains 12 residues. The germline CDR1 and CDR2 sequences are SGHAT and FQDESV (reference sequence). V was pared by 5 bases and J by 9 bases, with 3 bases of the junction left unmatched. The CDR3, as DNA: TGTGCCAGCAGCCTCGACAGGGGTGAGCAGTTCTTC. Protein sequence: CASSLDRGEQFF.

This clone was counted a single time. The rearrangement uses TRBV5-1 and TRBJ2-1, with 8 bases fitting TRBD2. With 3 bases clipped from V and 9 bases from J, the junction kept 8 bases outside the gene matches. Germline CDR1 and CDR2: SGHRS and YFSETQ. This CDR3 is 14 amino acids long. The CDR3 spells CASSSGLGSSEQFF. CDR3 coding DNA: TGCGCCAGCAGCTCGGGACTAGGGTCCTCTGAGCAGTTCTTC.

This chain's CDR3 is CASRKGAVSYGYTF. DNA of the CDR3: TGTGCCAGCAGGAAAGGGGCAGTTTCCTATGGCTACACCTTC. The gene calls are TRBV28 and TRBJ1-2; D is perhaps TRBD1 (5 bases). Germline loops: CDR1 MDHEN, CDR2 SYDVKM. The CDR3 is 14 residues long. Trimming removed 6 bases from V and 4 bases from J, with 15 bases in between.

This clone is classed as medium-sized (0.01 to 0.1%). V and J are TRBV29-1 and TRBJ2-7; 15 bases are a match to TRBD2. Germline V gene lookup returns CDR1 SQVTM and CDR2 ANQGSEA. The CDR3 loop spans 14 amino acids. Germline trimming cut 7 bases from V and 1 base from J; bases unmatched to any gene: 2. The CDR3 here is CSGGTSGRSYEQYF. CDR3 nucleotides: TGCAGCGGCGGGACTAGCGGGAGGTCCTACGAGCAGTACTTC.

The rearrangement uses TRBV30 and TRBJ1-1, with D possibly matching TRBD1 (5 bases). Trimming shortened V by 2 bases and J by 0 bases, and 7 bases separated the two germline ends. The CDR3 is 13 residues long. Per the germline V gene, CDR1 is GTSNPN and CDR2 is SVGIG (reference sequence). The CDR3 is CAWSKQVNTEAFF. DNA for the CDR3: TGTGCCTGGAGTAAACAGGTGAACACTGAAGCTTTCTTT. The complete variable domain, with remaining parts taken from reference TRBV30 and TRBJ1-1, reads SQTIHQWPATLVQPVGSPLSLECTVEGTSNPNLYWYRQAAGRGLQLLFYSVGIGQISSEVPQNLSASRPQDRQFILSSKKLLLSDSGFYLCAWSKQVNTEAFFGQGTRLTVV.

This clone appeared many times. The J gene is TRBJ1-2, the V gene TRBV11-3, with TRBD1 identical over 7 bases. V lost 2 bases to trimming and J lost 6 bases; unmatched junction nucleotides: 6. CDR3 length: 14 residues. CDR1 and CDR2 from the germline V gene are SGHNT and YENEEA. This CDR3 is CASSLRQGMDGYTF. The DNA for the CDR3 is TGTGCCAGCAGCTTACGACAGGGAATGGATGGCTACACCTTC.

In DNA, the CDR3 is TGCGCCAGCAGCTTGGCCCTAGTGGGAGAGACCCAGTACTTC. This codes for CASSLALVGETQYF. The chain employs TRBV5-1 and TRBJ2-5; D gene unclear. The CDR3 sequence is 14 residues long. The germline V gene encodes CDR1 SGHRS and CDR2 YFSETQ. V shed 0 bases and J shed 4 bases, with 10 bases lying between them.

The table lists this clone with a few counts. The chain employs TRBV4-1 and TRBJ2-5, with 9 bases identical to TRBD1. Looked up from germline, CDR1 is MGHRA and CDR2 is YSYEKL. V lost 5 bases, J lost 4 bases, and 8 bases stayed unmatched. The CDR3 has 15 amino acids. CDR3 region: CASSVPGTGIETQYF. CDR3 sequence (DNA): TGCGCCAGCAGCGTGCCCGGGACAGGGATAGAGACCCAGTACTTC.

CDR3 DNA: TGTGCCAGCAGGTCTACTAACGCCCCTAATAGCAATCAGCCCCAGCATTTT. Translation: CASRSTNAPNSNQPQHF. The chain employs TRBV27 and TRBJ1-5; D remains ambiguous. Germline CDR1 reads MNHEY; CDR2 reads SMNVEV (reference sequence). The V and J ends lost 6 bases and 0 bases respectively, with 18 bases between them. The CDR3 loop spans 17 amino acids.

The chain links TRBV5-1 to TRBJ2-3; 9 nucleotides agree with TRBD2. CDR1 SGHRS and CDR2 YFSETQ come from the germline V gene. CDR3 length: 16 residues. The V gene end was trimmed by 2 bases and the J gene end by 0 bases; junction bases not matched to a gene: 4. This CDR3 reads CASSFGSGGSTDTQYF. In DNA, the CDR3 is TGCGCCAGCAGCTTTGGCAGCGGGGGGAGCACAGATACGCAGTATTTT. Supplemented by reference TRBV5-1 and TRBJ2-3, the full variable domain reads KAGVTQTPRYLIKTRGQQVTLSCSPISGHRSVSWYQQTPGQGLQFLFEYFSETQRNKGNFPGRFSGRQFSNSRSEMNVSTLELGDSALYLCASSFGSGGSTDTQYFGPGTRLTVL.

This chain joins TRBV5-6 and TRBJ2-7; no firm D call. The V end was cut by 0 bases, the J end by 7 bases, with 11 bases between. The CDR3 runs 13 residues. Germline CDR1 SGHDT, CDR2 YYEEEE. CDR3 sequence reads: CASSLVSVGEQYF. The CDR3 DNA follows: TGTGCCAGCAGCTTGGTGAGCGTGGGGGAGCAGTACTTC.

The genes are TRBV5-1 and TRBJ1-1, with D possibly TRBD1 on 5 matching bases. Trimming left V 0 bases short and J 8 bases short, with 17 bases between. Germline V gene data show CDR1 as SGHRS and CDR2 as YFSETQ. CDR3 length: 15 residues. The CDR3 DNA is TGCGCCAGCAGCTTGGCCCCGGGACGGAGGGTCGAAGCTTTCTTT. It codes for CASSLAPGRRVEAFF.

The V gene is TRBV6-6, the J gene TRBJ1-6; TRBD1 is a possible D gene (5 bases). Germline CDR1 is MNHNY and CDR2 is SVGAGI (reference sequence). The CDR3 has 14 residues. Trimming shortened V by 2 bases and J by 4 bases, and 6 bases separated the two germline ends. CDR3 residues: CASSYRGYNSPLHF. In DNA form, the CDR3 reads TGTGCCAGCAGTTACAGGGGTTATAATTCACCCCTCCACTTT.

The V and J genes are TRBV18 and TRBJ1-4; D is unclear. Looked up from germline, CDR1 is KGHSH and CDR2 is LQKENI. This CDR3 contains 15 residues. V was clipped by 1 base and J by 5 bases, with 11 bases between them. This CDR3 reads CASSPRRGLNEKLFF. The CDR3 nucleotides read TGTGCCAGCTCACCACGTCGCGGGTTGAATGAAAAACTGTTTTTT.

This chain links TRBV5-1 with TRBJ2-1; TRBD1 is a possible D gene (6 bases). Germline V gives CDR1 SGHRS, CDR2 YFSETQ. V lost 6 bases and J lost 9, with 16 bases in between. The CDR3 runs 13 residues. The CDR3 protein is CASTPGGTIEQFF. CDR3 bases: TGCGCCAGCACCCCCGGTGGGACAATTGAGCAGTTCTTC.

The CDR3 reads CASRETYSRETQYF. In DNA, the CDR3 is TGTGCCAGCAGGGAGACGTATTCGAGGGAGACCCAGTACTTC. This chain connects TRBV6-1 to TRBJ2-5; D remains ambiguous. The germline V gene has CDR1 MNHNS and CDR2 SASEGT. This CDR3 spans 14 amino acids. Between the trimmed V and J ends, which lost 6 bases and 5 bases, there was a span of 16 bases.

The gene calls are TRBV7-9 and TRBJ1-1, with 9 bases matching TRBD1. This CDR3 has 17 amino acids. J gave up 6 bases and V 5 bases, and 16 bases lay outside the gene matches. The V gene's germline CDR1 is SEHNR and CDR2 FQNEAQ (reference sequence). CDR3 sequence reads: CASSPRGADRGIAEAFF. As DNA, the CDR3 is TGTGCCAGCAGCCCTAGGGGTGCCGACAGGGGGATCGCTGAAGCTTTCTTT.

The rearrangement joins TRBV5-4 to TRBJ2-7; D is ambiguous. CDR3 length equals 13 residues. The germline V and J ends were trimmed by 4 bases and 1 base, with 9 bases remaining between them. Germline assignment: CDR1 SGHNT and CDR2 YYREEE (reference sequence). As DNA, the CDR3 is TGTGCCAGCAGCCCGGTGGATTCCTACGAGCAGTACTTC. This translates into CASSPVDSYEQYF.

The rearrangement joins TRBV19 to TRBJ2-3, with 10 bases aligning to TRBD1. The CDR3 runs 15 residues. V gave up 4 bases and J gave up 3 bases; unmatched junction bases: 4. CDR1 is LNHDA, CDR2 SQIVND, per germline (reference sequence). This CDR3 is CASSNGDRGTDTQYF. Here the CDR3 DNA reads TGTGCCAGTAGTAACGGGGACAGGGGAACAGATACGCAGTATTTT.

This sequence joins TRBV6-6 and TRBJ1-1; D ambiguous. CDR1 is MNHNY, CDR2 SVGAGI, per germline (reference sequence). V was pared by 7 bases and J by 0 bases, with 6 bases between. The CDR3 has 12 residues. CDR3: CASIALNTEAFF. As DNA, the CDR3 is TGTGCCAGCATTGCGTTGAACACTGAAGCTTTCTTT.

The V call is TRBV6-1, the J call TRBJ2-5; the D gene is possibly TRBD2 (6 bases). The CDR3 is made up of 11 amino acids. The V end lost 10 bases, the J end lost 5 bases, and 11 bases lay between the germline ends. From germline, CDR1 is MNHNS and CDR2 SASEGT. The CDR3 spells CATARGETQYF. In DNA form, the CDR3 reads TGTGCCACCGCCCGGGGGGAGACCCAGTACTTC.

This chain joins TRBV6-8 and TRBJ2-5, with a possible D match to TRBD2 (6 bases). Germline CDR1 MNHGY, CDR2 SAAAGT. V was clipped by 11 bases and J by 6 bases, with 16 bases between them. The CDR3 covers 12 residues. The CDR3 region is CAPSAGSQTQYF. CDR3 DNA sequence: TGTGCCCCCTCGGCGGGGTCGCAGACCCAGTACTTC.

The chain carries TRBV5-1 and TRBJ1-5, with 7 nucleotides matching TRBD1. Germline CDR1 SGHRS, CDR2 YFSETQ. This CDR3 region has 17 residues. Germline trimming cut 0 bases from V and 2 bases from J; bases unmatched to any gene: 8. The CDR3 reads CASSLAPLGQGNQPQHF. The CDR3, as DNA: TGCGCCAGCAGCTTGGCGCCCTTAGGACAGGGCAATCAGCCCCAGCATTTT.

The CDR3 DNA reads as TGTGCCAGCAGGGGGTTGGCGCCTAGCACAGATACGCAGTATTTT. It encodes CASRGLAPSTDTQYF. The chain is built from TRBV6-5 and TRBJ2-3; no definite D call. CDR1 and CDR2 (germline): MNHEY, SVGAGI. V lost 6 bases to trimming and J lost 0 bases, with 13 bases between them. The CDR3 runs 15 residues.